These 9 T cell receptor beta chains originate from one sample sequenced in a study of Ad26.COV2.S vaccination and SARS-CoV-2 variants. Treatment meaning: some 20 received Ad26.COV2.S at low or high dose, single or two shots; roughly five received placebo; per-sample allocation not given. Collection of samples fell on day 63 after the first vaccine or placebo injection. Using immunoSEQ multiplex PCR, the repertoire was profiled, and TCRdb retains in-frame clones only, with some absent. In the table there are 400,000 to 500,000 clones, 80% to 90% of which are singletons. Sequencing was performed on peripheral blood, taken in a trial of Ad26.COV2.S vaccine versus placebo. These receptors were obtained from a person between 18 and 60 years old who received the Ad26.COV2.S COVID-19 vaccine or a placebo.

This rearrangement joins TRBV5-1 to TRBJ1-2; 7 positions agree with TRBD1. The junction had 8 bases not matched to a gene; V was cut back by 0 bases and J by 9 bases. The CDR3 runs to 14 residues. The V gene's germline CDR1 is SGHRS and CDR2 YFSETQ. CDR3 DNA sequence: TGCGCCAGCAGCTTGGGACAGGGAACGGGAAGCTACACCTTC. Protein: CASSLGQGTGSYTF.

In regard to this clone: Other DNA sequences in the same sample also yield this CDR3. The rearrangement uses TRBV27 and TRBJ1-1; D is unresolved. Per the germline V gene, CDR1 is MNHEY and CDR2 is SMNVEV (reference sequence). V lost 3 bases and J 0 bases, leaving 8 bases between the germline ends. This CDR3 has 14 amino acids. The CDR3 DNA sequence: TGTGCCAGCAGTTTTGGAGGGTTGAACACTGAAGCTTTCTTT. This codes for CASSFGGLNTEAFF.

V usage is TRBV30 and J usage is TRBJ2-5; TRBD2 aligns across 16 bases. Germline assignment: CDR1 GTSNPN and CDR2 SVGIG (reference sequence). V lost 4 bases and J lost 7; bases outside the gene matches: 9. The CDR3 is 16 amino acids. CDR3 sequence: CAWTRGLAGGPVTQYF. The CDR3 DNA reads TGTGCCTGGACCCGGGGACTAGCGGGGGGGCCAGTGACCCAGTACTTC.

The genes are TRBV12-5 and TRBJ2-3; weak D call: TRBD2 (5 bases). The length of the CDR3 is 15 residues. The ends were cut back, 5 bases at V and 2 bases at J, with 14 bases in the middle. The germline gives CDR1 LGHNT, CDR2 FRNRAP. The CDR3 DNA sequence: TGTGCTAGTGGTCCCGCCCGGACTCTCACAGATACGCAGTATTTT. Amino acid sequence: CASGPARTLTDTQYF.

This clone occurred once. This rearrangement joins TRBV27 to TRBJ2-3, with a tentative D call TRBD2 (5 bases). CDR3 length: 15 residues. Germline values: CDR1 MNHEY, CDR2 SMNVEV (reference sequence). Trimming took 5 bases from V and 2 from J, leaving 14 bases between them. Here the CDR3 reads CASSTRRTFTDTQYF. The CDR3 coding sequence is TGTGCCAGCAGTACCCGGCGGACTTTCACAGATACGCAGTATTTT.

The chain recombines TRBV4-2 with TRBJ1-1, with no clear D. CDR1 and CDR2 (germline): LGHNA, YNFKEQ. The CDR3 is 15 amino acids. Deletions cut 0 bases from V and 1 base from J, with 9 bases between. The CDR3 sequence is CASSQDPLRNTEAFF. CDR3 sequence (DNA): TGTGCCAGCAGCCAAGATCCGCTGAGGAACACTGAAGCTTTCTTT.

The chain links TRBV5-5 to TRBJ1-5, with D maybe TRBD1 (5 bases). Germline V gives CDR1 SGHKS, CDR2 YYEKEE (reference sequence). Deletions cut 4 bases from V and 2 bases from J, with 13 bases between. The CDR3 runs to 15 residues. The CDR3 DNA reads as TGTGCCAGCAGCCACGTTGGGGGGGGCAATCAGCCCCAGCATTTT. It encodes CASSHVGGGNQPQHF.

In DNA form, the CDR3 reads TGCGCCAGCAGCTTTTGGGCAATGAACACTGAAGCTTTCTTT. Its protein is CASSFWAMNTEAFF. J is TRBJ1-1 and V is TRBV5-1; no definite D call. The CDR3 sequence is 14 residues long. V lost 2 bases and J 0 bases, leaving 8 bases between the germline ends. The germline V gene has CDR1 SGHRS and CDR2 YFSETQ.

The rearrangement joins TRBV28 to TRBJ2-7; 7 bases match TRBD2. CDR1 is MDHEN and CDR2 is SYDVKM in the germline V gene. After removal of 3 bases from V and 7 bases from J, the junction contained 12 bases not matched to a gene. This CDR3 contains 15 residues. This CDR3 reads CASSLISGRLGEQYF. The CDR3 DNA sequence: TGTGCCAGCAGTTTGATTAGCGGGCGCTTAGGGGAGCAGTACTTC. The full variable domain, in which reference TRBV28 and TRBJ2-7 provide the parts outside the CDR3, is DVKVTQSSRYLVKRTGEKVFLECVQDMDHENMFWYRQDPGLGLRLIYFSYDVKMKEKGDIPEGYSVSREKKERFSLILESASTNQTSMYLCASSLISGRLGEQYFGPGTRLTVT.